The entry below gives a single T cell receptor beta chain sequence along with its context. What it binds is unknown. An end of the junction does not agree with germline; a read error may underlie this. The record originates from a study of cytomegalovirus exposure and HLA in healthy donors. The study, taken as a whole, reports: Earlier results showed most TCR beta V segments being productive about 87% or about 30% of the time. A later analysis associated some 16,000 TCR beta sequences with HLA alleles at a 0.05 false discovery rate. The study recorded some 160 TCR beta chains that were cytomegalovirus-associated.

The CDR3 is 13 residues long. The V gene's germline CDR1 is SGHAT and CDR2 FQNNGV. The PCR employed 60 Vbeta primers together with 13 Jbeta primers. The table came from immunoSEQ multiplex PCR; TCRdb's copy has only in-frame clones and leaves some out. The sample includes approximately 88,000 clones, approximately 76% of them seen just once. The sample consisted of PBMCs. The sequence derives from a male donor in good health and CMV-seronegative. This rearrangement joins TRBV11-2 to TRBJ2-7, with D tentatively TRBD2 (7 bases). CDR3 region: CASSFRGGYGQYF. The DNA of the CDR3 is TGTGCCAGCAGCTTCCGCGGGGGCTACGGGCAGTACTTC.